Below, one TCR beta chain is given with its context. This record comes from a study of T cell clonotyping in hematopoietic cell transplantation. Germline V CDR1 and CDR2: GTSNPN, SVGIG (reference sequence). The CDR3 loop spans 13 amino acids. The V segment lost 0 bases and the J segment 5 bases; nucleotides outside the gene matches: 3. Time point of the sample: recipient sample about 28 days before transplant, after cytoreduction. TCRdb's table, derived via immunoSEQ multiplex PCR, lists solely in-frame clones and lacks some. This table holds approximately 5,100 clones, 32% found once. Source: peripheral blood mononuclear cells, taken before stem cell transplant. The TCR comes from a man over 45 with myelofibrosis. Some clones in this sample may be carry-over from other donors' samples. V and J are TRBV30 and TRBJ1-2; 7 nucleotides agree with TRBD1. The CDR3 DNA is TGTGCCTGGAGTGTACGCAGGGGGTATGGCTACACCTTC. It yields the protein CAWSVRRGYGYTF.